The clone carrying this TCR beta chain was recorded once. This specimen comes from a study of T cells after somatic rescue of genetic block. Sequencing was performed with immunoSEQ multiplex PCR; in TCRdb, only in-frame clones are kept and a portion is missing. The table has about 72,000 clones, roughly 88% seen once. The germline V gene encodes CDR1 SGHVS and CDR2 FNYEAQ. Trimming cost V 4 bases and J 5 bases, with 11 bases left between them. The CDR3 loop spans 13 amino acids. Sequencing input: peripheral blood mononuclear cells (PBMCs). The TCR comes from a man aged 30-40 years. This rearrangement joins TRBV7-6 to TRBJ1-1, with D perhaps matching TRBD1 (5 bases). In nucleotides, the CDR3 is TGTGCCAGCAGCTACGACAGTGGGACTGAAGCTTTCTTT. Amino acid sequence: CASSYDSGTEAFF.